A selection of T cell receptor beta chains follows, all from one sample in a study of blood T cell repertoires in COVID-19. The assay was immunoSEQ multiplex PCR, and TCRdb's table has in-frame clones only and misses some. The table records some 230,000 clones, 84% of them present only once. Material for sequencing was peripheral blood. These receptors all come from a woman in her sixties or seventies with acute or convalescent COVID-19. CDR3s include the opening cysteine and the closing phenylalanine or tryptophan. The order of the fields is CDR3 length, J gene, V gene, D gene, clone size, CDR3 DNA, CDR3 protein. The D gene is left open where the match is weak. Size values are once, few and many counts, or a class for expanded clones, and some rows have none.

len: 11; j_gene: TRBJ2-7; v_gene: TRBV11-2; d_gene: NA; abundance: NA; CDR3nt: TGTGCCAGCAGCTTCTTGTCCGAGCAGTACTTC; CDR3aa: CASSFLSEQYF
len: 10; j_gene: TRBJ1-4; v_gene: TRBV5-3; d_gene: NA; abundance: NA; CDR3nt: TGTGCCAGAAAACAAGAAAAACTGTTTTTT; CDR3aa: CARKQEKLFF
len: 13; j_gene: TRBJ2-5; v_gene: TRBV7-8; d_gene: NA; abundance: NA; CDR3nt: TGTGCCAGCACCTCTAGCCCGCAAGAGACCCAGTACTTC; CDR3aa: CASTSSPQETQYF
len: 15; j_gene: TRBJ1-2; v_gene: TRBV5-4; d_gene: TRBD1; abundance: NA; CDR3nt: TGTGCCAGCAGCACCGGGACAGGGCTTTCCTATGGCTACACCTTC; CDR3aa: CASSTGTGLSYGYTF
len: 14; j_gene: TRBJ1-1; v_gene: TRBV11-2; d_gene: NA; abundance: NA; CDR3nt: TGTGCCAGCAGCTTAGGAGGATTGAGCACTGAAGCTTTCTTT; CDR3aa: CASSLGGLSTEAFF
len: 14; j_gene: TRBJ1-2; v_gene: TRBV15; d_gene: NA; abundance: NA; CDR3nt: TGTGCCACCCGACGCGTGGGCGGGGACTATGGCTACACCTTC; CDR3aa: CATRRVGGDYGYTF
len: 16; j_gene: TRBJ1-2; v_gene: TRBV11-2; d_gene: NA; abundance: NA; CDR3nt: TGTGCCAGCAGCTTAGATCCAACAGATATTTCCTATGGCTACACCTTC; CDR3aa: CASSLDPTDISYGYTF
len: 15; j_gene: TRBJ1-2; v_gene: TRBV6-5; d_gene: TRBD1; abundance: NA; CDR3nt: TGTGCCAGCAGTTCACCAACGGGACAGCTCTATGGCTACACCTTC; CDR3aa: CASSSPTGQLYGYTF
len: 15; j_gene: TRBJ2-5; v_gene: TRBV6-5; d_gene: NA; abundance: few; CDR3nt: TGTGCCAGCAGTCGTACAGGGCAGGTGAGGGAGACCCAGTACTTC; CDR3aa: CASSRTGQVRETQYF
len: 15; j_gene: TRBJ2-5; v_gene: TRBV14; d_gene: TRBD2; abundance: NA; CDR3nt: TGTGCCAGCAGCCCCCTAGCGGGGGGGCGGGAGACCCAGTACTTC; CDR3aa: CASSPLAGGRETQYF
len: 12; j_gene: TRBJ2-3; v_gene: TRBV29-1; d_gene: NA; abundance: NA; CDR3nt: TGCAGCGTTGTCACTAGATGGGATACGCAGTATTTT; CDR3aa: CSVVTRWDTQYF
len: 14; j_gene: TRBJ2-2; v_gene: TRBV19; d_gene: NA; abundance: NA; CDR3nt: TGTGCCAGTAGTATCGGGAGGAACACCGGGGAGCTGTTTTTT; CDR3aa: CASSIGRNTGELFF
len: 15; j_gene: TRBJ1-6; v_gene: TRBV9; d_gene: NA; abundance: NA; CDR3nt: TGTGCCAGCAGCGCCGCGGGGGGGCTACATTCACCCCTCCACTTT; CDR3aa: CASSAAGGLHSPLHF
len: 20; j_gene: TRBJ2-1; v_gene: TRBV28; d_gene: TRBD2; abundance: NA; CDR3nt: TGTGCCAGCAGTGCTCCGGGACTAGCGGGGGATTCCACAGATGGCAATGAGCAGTTCTTC; CDR3aa: CASSAPGLAGDSTDGNEQFF
len: 13; j_gene: TRBJ2-5; v_gene: TRBV6-4; d_gene: NA; abundance: NA; CDR3nt: TGTGCCAGCAACCGGGACACCCAAGAGACCCAGTACTTC; CDR3aa: CASNRDTQETQYF